The 20 T cell receptor beta chains presented below share a single source sample, sequenced in a study of blood T cell repertoires in COVID-19. The table came from immunoSEQ multiplex PCR; TCRdb's copy has only in-frame clones and leaves some out. The sample holds more than 300,000 clones; around 90% are singletons and the top ten take 5.5% to 7%. Sequences were obtained from PBMCs or T cells enriched from blood (not recorded which). Every receptor here comes from a woman aged 25 to 39 who had recovered from COVID-19.

The rearrangement links TRBV13 to TRBJ1-1; D is uncertain. Per germline, CDR1 PRHDT and CDR2 FYEKMQ (reference sequence). The CDR3 contains 14 residues. The germline V and J ends were trimmed by 2 bases and 1 base, with 8 bases remaining between them. The CDR3 region is CASSLSRRNTEAFF. The CDR3 coding sequence is TGTGCCAGCAGCTTAAGCCGGAGGAACACTGAAGCTTTCTTT.

This chain links TRBV5-4 with TRBJ2-7; 7 bases map to TRBD1. The germline CDR1 and CDR2 sequences are SGHNT and YYREEE (reference sequence). This CDR3 is 14 amino acids long. V lost 4 bases to trimming and J lost 3 bases; unmatched junction nucleotides: 7. The CDR3 protein is CASSPRDRNYEQYF. CDR3 nucleotide sequence: TGTGCCAGCAGCCCCAGGGACAGAAACTACGAGCAGTACTTC. Looking up the rest from reference TRBV5-4 and TRBJ2-7 gives the full variable domain: ETGVTQSPTHLIKTRGQQVTLRCSSQSGHNTVSWYQQALGQGPQFIFQYYREEENGRGNFPPRFSGLQFPNYSSELNVNALELDDSALYLCASSPRDRNYEQYFGPGTRLTVT.

The V gene is TRBV29-1, the J gene TRBJ2-6, with 7 bases matching TRBD1. The CDR3 spans 14 residues. Looked up from germline, CDR1 is SQVTM and CDR2 is ANQGSEA. The V and J ends lost 7 bases and 3 bases, in that order; junction bases with no gene match: 6. CDR3 DNA: TGCAGCGCCTCGACAGGGTTTGGGGCCAACGTCCTGACTTTC. It yields the protein CSASTGFGANVLTF.

V and J are TRBV15 and TRBJ1-4, with 8 bases lining up with TRBD1. CDR3 length: 14 amino acids. V was clipped by 3 bases and J by 6 bases; unmatched bases: 3. The germline V gene encodes CDR1 LNHNV and CDR2 YYDKDF (reference sequence). Here the CDR3 reads CATSRDRADEKLFF. As DNA, the CDR3 is TGTGCCACCAGCAGGGACAGGGCGGATGAAAAACTGTTTTTT.

This clone has a single count. The genes are TRBV19 and TRBJ2-3, with 7 positions matching TRBD1. The germline V gene encodes CDR1 LNHDA and CDR2 SQIVND (reference sequence). The V segment lost 5 bases and the J segment 1 base; nucleotides outside the gene matches: 3. This CDR3 spans 14 amino acids. This chain's CDR3 is CASSVGTGTDTQYF. In DNA form, the CDR3 reads TGTGCCAGTAGTGTGGGGACAGGCACAGATACGCAGTATTTT.

The V call is TRBV9, the J call TRBJ1-6; unclear D gene. Germline V gene lookup returns CDR1 SGDLS and CDR2 YYNGEE. V lost 3 bases to trimming and J lost 6 bases, with 10 bases between them. This CDR3 spans 14 amino acids. DNA for the CDR3: TGTGCCAGCAGCGCCCTTGACATTAATTCACCCCTCCACTTT. The encoded protein is CASSALDINSPLHF.

The J gene is TRBJ1-3, the V gene TRBV18, with TRBD1 as a possible D gene (5 bases). The germline V gene encodes CDR1 KGHSH and CDR2 LQKENI. Deletions cut 4 bases from V and 0 bases from J, with 28 bases between. The CDR3 is made up of 21 amino acids. The CDR3 protein is CASSQSGFRGLSRSSGNTIYF. The CDR3 nucleotides read TGTGCCAGCTCACAGAGCGGGTTTAGGGGTCTCTCTCGTTCCTCTGGAAACACCATATATTTT.

CDR3 nucleotide sequence: TGCGCCAGCAGCCAAGATCCTGGGGGCAGCGGGGGGGCCATAGATACGCAGTATTTT. This translates into CASSQDPGGSGGAIDTQYF. The gene calls are TRBV4-1 and TRBJ2-3; 10 bases match TRBD2. The CDR3 length is 19 residues. V lost 0 bases to trimming and J lost 5 bases; unmatched junction nucleotides: 14. Germline V gives CDR1 MGHRA, CDR2 YSYEKL.

The DNA for the CDR3 is TGCGCCAGCAGTCACCCCCCCCAGGGGAACTCACCCCTCCACTTT. Amino acids: CASSHPPQGNSPLHF. This rearrangement joins TRBV23-1 to TRBJ1-6; possibly TRBD1 for D (6 bases). TRBV23-1 is reported as an ORF; its role is uncertain. V was clipped by 3 bases and J by 10 bases, with 16 bases between them. The CDR3 length is 15 residues.

This sequence joins TRBV9 and TRBJ2-5, with 7 bases identical to TRBD1. Germline loops: CDR1 SGDLS, CDR2 YYNGEE. The CDR3 extends over 16 amino acids. The junction had 10 bases not matched to a gene; V was cut back by 3 bases and J by 2 bases. In nucleotides, the CDR3 is TGTGCCAGCAGCGAGGGGCCGGGACAGCTTCAAGAGACCCAGTACTTC. This gives the protein CASSEGPGQLQETQYF. Complete variable domain (other parts from reference TRBV9 and TRBJ2-5): DSGVTQTPKHLITATGQRVTLRCSPRSGDLSVYWYQQSLDQGLQFLIQYYNGEERAKGNILERFSAQQFPDLHSELNLSSLELGDSALYFCASSEGPGQLQETQYFGPGTRLLVL.

This rearrangement joins TRBV30 to TRBJ2-5, with 8 bases identical to TRBD2. V was pared by 2 bases and J by 2 bases, with 13 bases of the junction left unmatched. Per germline, CDR1 GTSNPN and CDR2 SVGIG (reference sequence). The CDR3 is 17 amino acids. The CDR3 loop is CAWSPGWWAGGQETQYF. The CDR3 bases are TGTGCCTGGAGTCCTGGGTGGTGGGCGGGGGGTCAAGAGACCCAGTACTTC. Drawing the rest from reference TRBV30 and TRBJ2-5, the complete variable domain is SQTIHQWPATLVQPVGSPLSLECTVEGTSNPNLYWYRQAAGRGLQLLFYSVGIGQISSEVPQNLSASRPQDRQFILSSKKLLLSDSGFYLCAWSPGWWAGGQETQYFGPGTRLLVL.

V usage is TRBV5-1 and J usage is TRBJ1-3; TRBD1 might be the D (5 bases). Germline loops: CDR1 SGHRS, CDR2 YFSETQ. V was clipped by 4 bases and J by 2 bases, with 10 bases between them. This CDR3 has 14 residues. Written as DNA, the CDR3 is TGCGCCAGCAGCCCAGGGTATCCTGGAAACACCATATATTTT. As protein: CASSPGYPGNTIYF.

The CDR3 spells CASSPEVLAGGVGDTQYF. As DNA, the CDR3 is TGTGCCAGCAGCCCAGAAGTACTAGCGGGGGGTGTTGGAGATACGCAGTATTTT. V usage is TRBV7-2 and J usage is TRBJ2-3; 12 positions agree with TRBD2. The germline V gene encodes CDR1 SGHTA and CDR2 FQGNSA. The CDR3 is 18 residues long. With 5 bases clipped from V and 5 bases from J, the junction kept 14 bases outside the gene matches.

The chain has TRBV15 and TRBJ1-2; 10 bases agree with TRBD1. The V and J ends lost 1 base and 6 bases, in that order; junction bases with no gene match: 2. The CDR3 is 14 residues long. Per germline, CDR1 LNHNV and CDR2 YYDKDF (reference sequence). This CDR3 is CATSRGGTGDGYTF. DNA of the CDR3: TGTGCCACCAGCAGAGGAGGGACAGGGGATGGCTACACCTTC.

The V gene is TRBV5-5, the J gene TRBJ1-1, with 10 bases that match TRBD1. J lost 6 bases, V lost 4 bases, and 3 bases had no gene match. The CDR3 contains 13 residues. CDR1 SGHKS and CDR2 YYEKEE come from the germline V gene (reference sequence). The CDR3 DNA is TGTGCCAGCAGCCCGGGACAGGGGCCTGAAGCTTTCTTT. Its protein product is CASSPGQGPEAFF.

The gene calls are TRBV14 and TRBJ1-1; no firm D call. V lost 0 bases and J lost 9, with 11 bases in between. The CDR3 is 13 amino acids. Germline lookup yields CDR1 SGHDN and CDR2 FVKESK. CDR3 sequence reads: CASSQDLQSQAFF. As DNA, the CDR3 is TGTGCCAGCAGCCAAGATTTACAGTCGCAAGCTTTCTTT.

The J gene is TRBJ1-2, the V gene TRBV30; D unresolved. Germline assignment: CDR1 GTSNPN and CDR2 SVGIG (reference sequence). Trimming removed 4 bases from V and 8 bases from J, with 11 bases in between. The CDR3 is 11 residues long. This CDR3 reads CAWMVFGGYTF. CDR3 bases: TGTGCCTGGATGGTATTCGGGGGCTACACCTTC.

The chain couples TRBV6-6 to TRBJ1-5; no reliable D call. CDR3 length: 15 residues. V lost 2 bases and J 3 bases, leaving 11 bases between the germline ends. The germline V gene has CDR1 MNHNY and CDR2 SVGAGI (reference sequence). The CDR3 sequence: CASSYSRVDNQPQHF. The DNA of the CDR3 is TGTGCCAGCAGTTACAGCCGGGTTGACAATCAGCCCCAGCATTTT.

The CDR3 spells CASSTTPTGASEAFF. For the CDR3, the DNA is TGTGCCAGTAGTACCACACCGACAGGGGCCTCTGAAGCTTTCTTT. This chain links TRBV19 with TRBJ1-1; 8 nucleotides agree with TRBD1. The CDR3 has 15 residues. Germline CDR1 reads LNHDA; CDR2 reads SQIVND (reference sequence). The trim removed 4 bases at V and 6 bases at J, leaving 10 bases unmatched.

The chain links TRBV12-3 or TRBV12-4 to TRBJ1-1; the match to TRBD1 covers 9 bases. The J segment lost 6 bases and the V segment lost 7 bases, leaving 6 bases of the junction unmatched. The CDR3 is 13 residues long. This CDR3 is CASTKRQGAEAFF. The CDR3 DNA reads as TGTGCCAGCACCAAGAGACAGGGGGCTGAAGCTTTCTTT.